The clone carrying this T cell receptor (beta chain) was recorded only once. What it binds is not known. These data belong to a study of cytomegalovirus exposure and HLA in healthy donors. Across the study: Researchers previously reported finding fewer than 140 million unique TCR beta sequences from around 200 million T cells. Study outcomes and limitations: Some V segments (TRBV6-2 and TRBV6-3 among them) were excluded as indistinguishable. In a later analysis, TCR beta V- and J-gene trimming was associated with a missense DCLRE1C variant. Reported performance of the classifier showed diagnosis of cytomegalovirus status with high specificity and sensitivity.

The CDR3 loop spans 14 amino acids. The germline CDR1 and CDR2 sequences are MNHEY and SVGAGI. PCR employed 60 Vbeta and 13 Jbeta primers. The assay was immunoSEQ multiplex PCR, and TCRdb's table has in-frame clones only and misses some. Of 150,000 to 200,000 clones listed, about 72% are singletons. The chain uses TRBV6-5 and TRBJ2-5, with TRBD1 matching over 10 bases. The J call is in doubt because the DNA end fits TRBJ2-7 better. This TCR was recovered from a man in his sixties in good health and CMV-seronegative. The specimen was PBMCs. CDR3 loop: CASRDRGWVYEQYF. CDR3 nucleotides: TGTGCCAGCAGGGACAGGGGGTGGGTCTACGAGCAGTACTTC.